This T cell receptor beta chain is from a study of shared clonotypes between healthy human individuals (dated by TCRdb to 2020 to 2022). For the wider study: A few men and a couple of women, aged 18 to 49 years, made up the cohort. The study deeply sequenced blood TCR repertoires of five healthy adults to estimate repertoire size and the extent of clonotype sharing between individuals. For each donor, three plates each were used for CD4 naive and CD4 memory, two plates were used for CD8 naive, and one plate was used for CD8 memory. Between about 0.8 and 9.5 billion PBMCs per donor were obtained by leukapheresis. To increase sequencing depth and limit assay-specific biases, different laboratories used diverse techniques to prepare libraries and sequence TCR repertoires. On the study overall, not on this receptor specifically: Only blood was sampled, and tissue TCR repertoires likely differ from those in blood. Compared with non-shared clonotypes, clonotypes shared by all four sorted-subset donors had higher generation probabilities. Rarefaction of sorted-subset datasets indicated incomplete sequencing despite the large sequencing depth. Pairwise subsampling led to the expectation that sequencing depth would affect the degree of clonotype sharing among donors. Because the study included a small number of donors, the genetic and exposure-history diversity represented was limited. When a few donors were compared, the shared fraction of clonotypes was around 5% for naive CD4, 3.5% to 4% for naive CD8, roughly 2.5% for memory CD4, and 0.35% to 0.5% for memory CD8. Naive subsets generally had larger estimated clonotype richness than memory subsets.

Healthy HIV-negative adults with no recently reported acute infections or vaccinations were included as donors. Every donor was a Caucasian adult living in Nashville, Tennessee, USA. CD4+ T cells were enriched by magnetic negative selection, after which naive cells were positively selected on CD45RA and the negative fraction was taken as the memory subset. Blood was obtained by leukapheresis, after which PBMCs were separated by Ficoll-Histopaque density gradient centrifugation and cryopreserved in liquid nitrogen vapor phase. Analytical flow cytometry was used to check the purity and quantity of each magnetically sorted T cell population. Genomic DNA was isolated from every sorted fraction and measured by UV absorbance on a Nanodrop 2000c. Using the deep immunoSEQ assay, multiplex PCR amplified TCR CDR3 regions from genomic DNA. Extracted genomic DNA from each cell subset was distributed evenly across all wells of several immunoSEQ 96-well plates, and each plate was treated as a replicate. For sorted subsets, each replicate PCR was loaded with roughly 200 ng genomic DNA, equivalent to 30,000 or so T cell genomes. Purified libraries were measured with a Qubit 3.0 fluorometer, size-checked on a Bioanalyzer 2100, and measured again with the KAPA Library Quantification kit. Every immunoSEQ 96-well plate was sequenced on a dedicated single-read 150-cycle Illumina NextSeq 550 flow cell. As for how the authors treated the data: The immunoSEQ output contained only junctional sequences without quality scores, so filtering could not match that applied to full-length reads. To assign V/J genes and CDR3, sequences were annotated against IMGT germline references using PyIR, a Python wrapper for IgBLAST v1.9. Reads with weak V/J assignments (E-value above 1e-6), missing CDR3, stop codons, out-of-frame junctions, or ambiguous translated residues were removed. A V3J clonotype was defined by an identical inferred V gene, J gene, and CDR3 amino acid sequence. The percentage overlap between two repertoires was calculated by dividing the number of shared unique clonotypes by the size of the smaller repertoire. Richness of each repertoire was evaluated using RTK rarefaction, the Chao1 estimator, and Recon v2.1 estimates of unobserved clonotypes. OLGA was used to compute generation probabilities for all TCRbeta clonotypes that the gDNA method yielded from four donors. The table comes from immuneACCESS by way of TCRdb, which keeps in-frame sequences with V and J called. Part of the clones is missing from these tables; in studies checked, under half for an unresolved V gene and the rest for unknown reasons. D and trimming come from the DNA, and the V and J calls and clone size come from that table. The sample profile shows over a million clones; approximately 96% of them were found once. The ten largest clones capture roughly 1.2% of the sample.

The CDR3 contains 13 residues, cysteine and phenylalanine counted. Only CDR3 DNA remains: 39 bases, in frame from the first base. Trimming takes 3 bases from V and 4 bases from J, and the germline ends sit 10 bases apart. Reading the germline V gene gives CDR1 SGHDT and CDR2 YYEEEE. As for this clone: The antigen this receptor binds is unknown. No base quality values were provided; no much bigger clone lies one nucleotide off.

The sample consisted of naive CD4+ T cells sorted from blood. The label giving this sample's cell subset or site can be read as: CD45RA+ positively selected. This TCR was sampled from a man in his thirties or forties in good health. This chain joins TRBV5-6 to TRBJ1-2; TRBD1 is possibly the D segment (6 matching bases). The CDR3 sequence is CASSSGTSYGYTF. The DNA sequence reads TGTGCCAGCAGCTCCGGGACAAGCTATGGCTACACCTTC.